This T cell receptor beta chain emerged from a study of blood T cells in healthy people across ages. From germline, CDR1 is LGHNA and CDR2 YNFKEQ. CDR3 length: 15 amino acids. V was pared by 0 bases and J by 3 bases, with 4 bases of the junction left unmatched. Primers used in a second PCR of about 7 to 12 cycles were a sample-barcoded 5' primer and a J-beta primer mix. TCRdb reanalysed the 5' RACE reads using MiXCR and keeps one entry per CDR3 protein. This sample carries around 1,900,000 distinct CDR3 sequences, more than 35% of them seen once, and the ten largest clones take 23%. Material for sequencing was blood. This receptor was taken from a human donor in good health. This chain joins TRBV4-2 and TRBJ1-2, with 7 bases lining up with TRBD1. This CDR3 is CASSQDEGGDYGYTF. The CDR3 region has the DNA TGTGCCAGCAGCCAAGATGAAGGGGGCGACTATGGCTACACCTTC.